This TCR beta chain appears in the sequencing data of a study of blood T cell repertoires in COVID-19. Overall study: Researchers got acute and convalescent COVID-19 samples from the United States, Italy and Spain. Sources were T cells, B-cell-depleted T cells, or PBMCs; the material itself was cDNA or gDNA.

Study processing details: Reference gene primer amplification gave nucleated cell count estimates. Measured with immunoSEQ multiplex PCR; TCRdb has only the in-frame clones, and not every one. The V and J calls and the clone size are those of that table, but D and trimming were determined from the DNA. The data show around 250,000 clones, about 87% seen once. Those enrolled in Seattle joined during active infection and were followed longitudinally afterward. Per the germline V gene, CDR1 is ENHRY and CDR2 is SYGVKD. The V gene end was trimmed by 3 bases and the J gene end by 0 bases; junction bases not matched to a gene: 3. CDR3 length: 16 residues.

The chain uses TRBV10-3 and TRBJ2-2; 8 bases match TRBD2. The TCR was taken from a woman in her 70s with COVID-19, enrolled during active disease. Sequenced sample: peripheral blood. The CDR3 spells CAISENSGANTGELFF. CDR3 nucleotides: TGTGCCATCAGTGAAAATAGCGGGGCGAACACCGGGGAGCTGTTTTTT.